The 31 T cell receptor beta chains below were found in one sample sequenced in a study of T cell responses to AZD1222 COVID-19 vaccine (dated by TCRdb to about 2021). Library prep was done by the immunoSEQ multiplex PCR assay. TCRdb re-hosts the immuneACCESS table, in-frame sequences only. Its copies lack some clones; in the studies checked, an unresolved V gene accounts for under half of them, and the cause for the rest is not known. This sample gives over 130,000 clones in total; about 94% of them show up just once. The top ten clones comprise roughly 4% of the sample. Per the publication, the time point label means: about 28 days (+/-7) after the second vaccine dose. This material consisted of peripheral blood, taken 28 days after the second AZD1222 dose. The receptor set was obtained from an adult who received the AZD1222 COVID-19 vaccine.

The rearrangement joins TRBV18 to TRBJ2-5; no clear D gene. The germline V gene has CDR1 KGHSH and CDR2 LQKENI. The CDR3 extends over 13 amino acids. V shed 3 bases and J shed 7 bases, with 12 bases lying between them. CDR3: CASSPARYGTQYF. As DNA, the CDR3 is TGTGCCAGCTCACCGGCTAGATATGGGACCCAGTACTTC. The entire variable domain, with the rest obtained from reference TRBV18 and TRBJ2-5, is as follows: NAGVMQNPRHLVRRRGQEARLRCSPMKGHSHVYWYRQLPEEGLKFMVYLQKENIIDESGMPKERFSAEFPKEGPSILRIQQVVRGDSAAYFCASSPARYGTQYFGPGTRLLVL.

This CDR3 is CASSQARTTSYEQYF. CDR3 nucleotide sequence: TGCGCCAGCAGCCAAGCGAGGACGACCTCCTACGAGCAGTACTTC. This sequence joins TRBV4-1 and TRBJ2-7, with no clear D. The CDR3 covers 15 residues. V dropped 1 base and J dropped 0 bases, with 10 bases sitting between them. Germline CDR1 is MGHRA and CDR2 is YSYEKL.

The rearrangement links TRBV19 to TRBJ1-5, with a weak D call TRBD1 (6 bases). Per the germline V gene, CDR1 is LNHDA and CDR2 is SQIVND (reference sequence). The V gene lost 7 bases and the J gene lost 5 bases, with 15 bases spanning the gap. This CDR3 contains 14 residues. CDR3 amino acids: CASTGRGLDQPQHF. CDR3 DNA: TGTGCCAGTACTGGGAGGGGGTTAGATCAGCCCCAGCATTTT.

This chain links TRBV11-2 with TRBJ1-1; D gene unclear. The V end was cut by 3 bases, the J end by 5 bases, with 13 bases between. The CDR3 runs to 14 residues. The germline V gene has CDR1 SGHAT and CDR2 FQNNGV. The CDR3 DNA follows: TGTGCCAGCAGCTTGGGCTCCGGAAATACTGAAGCTTTCTTT. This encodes CASSLGSGNTEAFF.

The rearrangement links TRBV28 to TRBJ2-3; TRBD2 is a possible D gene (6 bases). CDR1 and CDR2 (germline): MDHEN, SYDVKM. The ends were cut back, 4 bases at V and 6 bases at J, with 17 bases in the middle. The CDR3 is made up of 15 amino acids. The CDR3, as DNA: TGTGCCAGCAGTTACGACACTAGCCCGGGGGATACGCAGTATTTT. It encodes CASSYDTSPGDTQYF.

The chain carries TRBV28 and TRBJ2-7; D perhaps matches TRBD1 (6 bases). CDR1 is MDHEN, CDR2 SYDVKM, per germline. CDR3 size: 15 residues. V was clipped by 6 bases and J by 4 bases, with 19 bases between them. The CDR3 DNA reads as TGTGCCAGCAGACCTCCGGGACACAATCTTTACGAGCAGTACTTC. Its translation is CASRPPGHNLYEQYF.

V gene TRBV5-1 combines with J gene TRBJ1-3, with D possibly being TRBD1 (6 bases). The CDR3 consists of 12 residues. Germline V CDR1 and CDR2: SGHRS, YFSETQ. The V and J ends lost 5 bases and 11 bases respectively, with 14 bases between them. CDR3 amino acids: CASRDTGSAIYF. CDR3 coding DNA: TGCGCCAGCAGGGATACAGGGTCGGCCATATATTTT.

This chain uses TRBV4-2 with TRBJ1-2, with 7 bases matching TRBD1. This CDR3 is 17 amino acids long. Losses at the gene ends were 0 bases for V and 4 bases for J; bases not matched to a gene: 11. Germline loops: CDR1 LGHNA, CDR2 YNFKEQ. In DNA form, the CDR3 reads TGTGCCAGCAGCCAAGATAGGCGCGACAGGGCATTCTATGGCTACACCTTC. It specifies CASSQDRRDRAFYGYTF.

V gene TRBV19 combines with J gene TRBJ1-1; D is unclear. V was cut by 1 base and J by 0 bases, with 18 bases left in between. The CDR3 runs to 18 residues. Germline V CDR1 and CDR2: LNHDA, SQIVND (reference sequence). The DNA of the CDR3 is TGTGCCAGTAGTATAGGGACGCGGGCAGTTCGGATGAACACTGAAGCTTTCTTT. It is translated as CASSIGTRAVRMNTEAFF.

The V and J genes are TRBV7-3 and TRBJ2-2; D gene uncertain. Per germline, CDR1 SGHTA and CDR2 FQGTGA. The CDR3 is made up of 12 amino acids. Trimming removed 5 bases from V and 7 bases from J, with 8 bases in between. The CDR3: CASSPVYGELFF. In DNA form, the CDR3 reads TGTGCCAGCAGCCCAGTCTACGGGGAGCTGTTTTTT.

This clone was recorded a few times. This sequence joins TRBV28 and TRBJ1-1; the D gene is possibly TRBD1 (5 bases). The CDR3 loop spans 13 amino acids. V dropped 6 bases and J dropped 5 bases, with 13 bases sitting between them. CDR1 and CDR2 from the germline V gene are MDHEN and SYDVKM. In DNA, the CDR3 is TGTGCCAGCAGGGGTCCCGGGGGGACTGAAGCTTTCTTT. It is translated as CASRGPGGTEAFF.

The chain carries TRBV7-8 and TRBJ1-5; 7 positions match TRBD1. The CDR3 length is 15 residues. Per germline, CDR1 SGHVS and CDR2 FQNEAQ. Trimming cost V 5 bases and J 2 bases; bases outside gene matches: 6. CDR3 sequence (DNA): TGTGCCAGCAGCGAGACAGGGTACGGCAATCAGCCCCAGCATTTT. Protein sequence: CASSETGYGNQPQHF.

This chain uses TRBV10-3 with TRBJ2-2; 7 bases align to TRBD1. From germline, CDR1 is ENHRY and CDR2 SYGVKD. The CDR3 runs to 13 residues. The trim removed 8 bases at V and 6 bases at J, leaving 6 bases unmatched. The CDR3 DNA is TGTGCCATCGGGGAACAGGGGCCCGGGGAGCTGTTTTTT. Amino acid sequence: CAIGEQGPGELFF.

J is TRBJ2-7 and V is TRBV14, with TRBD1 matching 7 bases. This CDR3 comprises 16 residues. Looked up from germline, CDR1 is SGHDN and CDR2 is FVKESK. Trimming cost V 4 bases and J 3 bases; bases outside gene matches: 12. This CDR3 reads CASSPHRQGAYYEQYF. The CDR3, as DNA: TGTGCCAGCAGCCCCCACCGACAGGGCGCTTACTACGAGCAGTACTTC.

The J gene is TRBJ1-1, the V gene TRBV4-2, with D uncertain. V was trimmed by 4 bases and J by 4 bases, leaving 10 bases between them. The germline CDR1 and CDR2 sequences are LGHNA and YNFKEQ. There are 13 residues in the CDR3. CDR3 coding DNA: TGTGCCAGCAGCCCCTCAGGAGGCACTGAAGCTTTCTTT. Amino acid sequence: CASSPSGGTEAFF.

The CDR3 is CASSQTGGRETQYF. CDR3 sequence (DNA): TGCGCCAGCAGCCAAACGGGGGGCCGAGAGACCCAGTACTTC. The chain couples TRBV4-1 to TRBJ2-5; tentative D call: TRBD2 (7 bases). V dropped 2 bases and J dropped 4 bases, with 11 bases sitting between them. Looked up from germline, CDR1 is MGHRA and CDR2 is YSYEKL. The CDR3 totals 14 residues.

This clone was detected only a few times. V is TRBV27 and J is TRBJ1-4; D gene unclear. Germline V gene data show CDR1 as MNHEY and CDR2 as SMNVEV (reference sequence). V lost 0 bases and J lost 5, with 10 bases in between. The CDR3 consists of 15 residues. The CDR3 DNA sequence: TGTGCCAGCAGTTTATCCGGGCAGGCCAATGAAAAACTGTTTTTT. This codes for CASSLSGQANEKLFF.

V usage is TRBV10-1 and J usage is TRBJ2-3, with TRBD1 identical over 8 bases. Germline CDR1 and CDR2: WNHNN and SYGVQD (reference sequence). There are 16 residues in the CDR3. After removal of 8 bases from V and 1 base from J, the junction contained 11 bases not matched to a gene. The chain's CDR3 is CASGQGRDFCTDTQYF. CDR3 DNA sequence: TGCGCCAGCGGACAGGGTAGGGACTTCTGCACAGATACGCAGTATTTT.

The chain's CDR3 is CASSLGRGGDTQYF. CDR3 coding DNA: TGTGCCAGCAGCTTAGGCCGGGGGGGAGATACGCAGTATTTT. V usage is TRBV11-3 and J usage is TRBJ2-3; 8 positions match TRBD2. Germline V gives CDR1 SGHNT, CDR2 YENEEA. V shed 1 base and J 5 bases; nucleotides not matched to a gene: 2. This CDR3 spans 14 amino acids.

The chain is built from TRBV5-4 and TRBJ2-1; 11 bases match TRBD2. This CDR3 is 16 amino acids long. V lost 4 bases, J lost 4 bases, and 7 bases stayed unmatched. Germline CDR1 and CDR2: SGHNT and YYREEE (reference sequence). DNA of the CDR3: TGTGCCAGCAGCCCGATAGCGGGAGGGCTTTACAATGAGCAGTTCTTC. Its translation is CASSPIAGGLYNEQFF. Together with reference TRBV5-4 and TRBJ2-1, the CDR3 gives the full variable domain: ETGVTQSPTHLIKTRGQQVTLRCSSQSGHNTVSWYQQALGQGPQFIFQYYREEENGRGNFPPRFSGLQFPNYSSELNVNALELDDSALYLCASSPIAGGLYNEQFFGPGTRLTVL.

Here the CDR3 DNA reads TGTGCCAGCAGTGAAGTGCAGGGTAACTATGGCTACACCTTC. This sequence encodes CASSEVQGNYGYTF. V gene TRBV2 combines with J gene TRBJ1-2; D is possibly TRBD1 (5 bases). The CDR3 contains 14 residues. Trimming pared 1 base from V and 1 base from J, leaving 7 bases between. Per the germline V gene, CDR1 is SNHLY and CDR2 is FYNNEI.

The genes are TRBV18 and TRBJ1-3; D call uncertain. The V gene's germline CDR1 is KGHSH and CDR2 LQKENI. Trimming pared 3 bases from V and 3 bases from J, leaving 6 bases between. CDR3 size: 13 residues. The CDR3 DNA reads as TGTGCCAGCTCACCTGACCTTGGAAACACCATATATTTT. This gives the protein CASSPDLGNTIYF.

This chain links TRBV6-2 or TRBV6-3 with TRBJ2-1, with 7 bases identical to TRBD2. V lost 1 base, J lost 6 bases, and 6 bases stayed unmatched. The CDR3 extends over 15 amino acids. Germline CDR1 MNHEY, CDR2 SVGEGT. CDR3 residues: CASSYYAGEINEQFF. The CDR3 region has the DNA TGTGCCAGCAGTTACTACGCGGGGGAGATCAATGAGCAGTTCTTC.

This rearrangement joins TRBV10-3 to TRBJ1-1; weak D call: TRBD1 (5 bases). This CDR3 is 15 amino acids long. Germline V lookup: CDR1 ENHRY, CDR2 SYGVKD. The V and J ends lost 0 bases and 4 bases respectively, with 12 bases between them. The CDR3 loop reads CAISESNRGGTEAFF. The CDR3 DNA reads TGTGCCATCAGTGAGTCTAATCGGGGGGGCACTGAAGCTTTCTTT.

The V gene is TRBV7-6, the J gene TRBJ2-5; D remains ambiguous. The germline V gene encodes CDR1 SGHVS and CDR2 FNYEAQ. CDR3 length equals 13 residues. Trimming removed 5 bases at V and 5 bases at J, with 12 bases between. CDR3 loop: CASSILQLETQYF. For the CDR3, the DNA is TGTGCCAGCAGCATACTTCAACTGGAGACCCAGTACTTC.

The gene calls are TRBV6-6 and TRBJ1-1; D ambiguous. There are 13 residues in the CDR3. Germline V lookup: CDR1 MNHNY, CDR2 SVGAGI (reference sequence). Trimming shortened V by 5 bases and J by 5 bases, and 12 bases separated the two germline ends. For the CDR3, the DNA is TGTGCCAGCAGTGGCTTAGGTTATACTGAAGCTTTCTTT. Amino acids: CASSGLGYTEAFF.

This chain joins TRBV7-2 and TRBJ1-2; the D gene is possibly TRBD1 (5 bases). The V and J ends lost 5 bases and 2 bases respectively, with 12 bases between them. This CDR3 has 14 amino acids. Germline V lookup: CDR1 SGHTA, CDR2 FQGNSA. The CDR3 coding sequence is TGTGCCAGCAGCCCCTGGGGGGGGAACTATGGCTACACCTTC. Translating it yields CASSPWGGNYGYTF. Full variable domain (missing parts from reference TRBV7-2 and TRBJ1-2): GAGVSQSPSNKVTEKGKDVELRCDPISGHTALYWYRQSLGQGLEFLIYFQGNSAPDKSGLPSDRFSAERTGGSVSTLTIQRTQQEDSAVYLCASSPWGGNYGYTFGSGTRLTVV.

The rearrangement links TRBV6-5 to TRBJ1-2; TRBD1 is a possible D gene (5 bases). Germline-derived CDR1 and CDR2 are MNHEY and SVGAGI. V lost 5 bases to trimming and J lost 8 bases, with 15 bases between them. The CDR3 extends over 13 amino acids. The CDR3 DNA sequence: TGTGCCAGCAGTCAGGCGCGGGGGGAGGGCTACACCTTC. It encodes CASSQARGEGYTF.

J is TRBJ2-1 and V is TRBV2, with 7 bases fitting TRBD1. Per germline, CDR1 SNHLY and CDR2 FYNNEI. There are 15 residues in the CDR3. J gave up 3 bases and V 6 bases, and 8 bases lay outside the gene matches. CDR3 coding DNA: TGTGCCAGCAGGGATCTCGGGACAGTCTACAATGAGCAGTTCTTC. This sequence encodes CASRDLGTVYNEQFF.

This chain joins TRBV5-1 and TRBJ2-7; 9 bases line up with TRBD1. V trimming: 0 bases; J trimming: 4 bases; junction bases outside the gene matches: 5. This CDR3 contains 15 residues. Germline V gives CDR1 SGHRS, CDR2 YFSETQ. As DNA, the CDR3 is TGCGCCAGCAGCTTGGACGGGACAGGGAAATACGAGCAGTACTTC. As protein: CASSLDGTGKYEQYF.

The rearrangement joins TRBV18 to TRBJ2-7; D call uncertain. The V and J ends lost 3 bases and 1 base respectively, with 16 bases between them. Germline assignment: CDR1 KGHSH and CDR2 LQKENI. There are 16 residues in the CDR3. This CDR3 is CASSPPLDGVSYEQYF. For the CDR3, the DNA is TGTGCCAGCTCACCCCCCCTGGACGGAGTTTCCTACGAGCAGTACTTC. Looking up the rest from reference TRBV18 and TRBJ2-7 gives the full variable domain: NAGVMQNPRHLVRRRGQEARLRCSPMKGHSHVYWYRQLPEEGLKFMVYLQKENIIDESGMPKERFSAEFPKEGPSILRIQQVVRGDSAAYFCASSPPLDGVSYEQYFGPGTRLTVT.